This paragraph reports one T cell receptor (beta chain). Its antigen remains unknown. The data stem from a study of cytomegalovirus exposure and HLA in healthy donors. Study-wide background: The 95 to 150 validation repertoires used a platform that matched the one used for the approximately 670 first-cohort repertoires, as a later analysis reported.

General study points: Three CMV-associated chains proved CMV antigen-specific in vitro. Researchers catalogued about 150 TCR beta chains as cytomegalovirus-associated.

CDR3 size: 17 residues. CDR1 and CDR2 from the germline V gene are SGHRS and YFSETQ. V was shortened by 0 bases and J by 5 bases, with 17 bases between the two germline ends. TCRdb's table, derived via immunoSEQ multiplex PCR, lists solely in-frame clones and lacks some. The sample shows 260,000 or so clones, 90% of them seen only once. Sequenced input: PBMCs. The rearrangement uses TRBV5-1 and TRBJ2-2, with a weak D call TRBD1 (6 bases). This TCR derives from a woman between 25 and 40 years old in good health and CMV-seronegative. The CDR3 region has the DNA TGCGCCAGCAGCTTGGACGGGCAGGGGTCACGAACCGGGGAGCTGTTTTTT. Protein: CASSLDGQGSRTGELFF.